This T cell receptor beta chain was documented in a study of monozygotic twins with cystic fibrosis. In the study overall: With about 16 PCR cycles, barcoded libraries came from around 2.9 micrograms of fragmented DNA. Study findings and constraints: Shared CDR3 numbers were not associated with age, concordance or severity. Low clonality (median around 0.0094) suggested a mostly naive repertoire.

This clone showed up just a few times. Its target is not known. From germline, CDR1 is MNHNS and CDR2 SASEGT. V lost 4 bases and J lost 4; bases outside the gene matches: 0. The CDR3 covers 15 residues. Produced via immunoSEQ multiplex PCR; TCRdb's table is partial and in-frame only. Here the sample spans about 36,000 clones, approximately 84% being singletons. This sequence joins TRBV6-1 and TRBJ2-3; 15 bases map to TRBD2. The sample taken for sequencing was blood. The receptor was isolated from a girl aged 2 to 9 with cystic fibrosis. Here the CDR3 reads CASSGTSGGADTQYF. The CDR3 nucleotides read TGTGCCAGCAGTGGGACTAGCGGGGGGGCAGATACGCAGTATTTT.